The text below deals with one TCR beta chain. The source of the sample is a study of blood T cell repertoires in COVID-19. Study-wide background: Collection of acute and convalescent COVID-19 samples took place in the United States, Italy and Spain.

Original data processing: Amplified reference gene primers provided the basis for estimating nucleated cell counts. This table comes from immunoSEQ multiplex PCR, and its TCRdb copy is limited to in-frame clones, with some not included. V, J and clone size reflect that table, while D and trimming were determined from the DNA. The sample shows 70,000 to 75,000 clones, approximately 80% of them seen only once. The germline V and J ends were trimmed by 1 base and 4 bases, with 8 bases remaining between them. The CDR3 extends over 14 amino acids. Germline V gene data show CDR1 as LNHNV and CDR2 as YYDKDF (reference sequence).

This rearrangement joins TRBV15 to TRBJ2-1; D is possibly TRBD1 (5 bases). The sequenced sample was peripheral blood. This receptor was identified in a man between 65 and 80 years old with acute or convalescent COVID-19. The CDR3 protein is CATSRGDSYNEQFF. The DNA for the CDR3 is TGTGCCACCAGCAGAGGTGACAGTTACAATGAGCAGTTCTTC.